The 26 T cell receptor beta chains below all came from one sample that was sequenced in a study of technical replicates of blood from a few donors. The protocol was immunoSEQ multiplex PCR, while the TCRdb copy is restricted to in-frame clones and leaves out a portion. Here the sample spans 62,000 or so clones, approximately 87% being singletons. The source material was PBMCs. The receptors derive from a human donor in good health. Some clones in this sample may be carry-over from other donors' samples.

CDR3: CASSWTGTANTGELFF. DNA for the CDR3: TGTGCCAGCAGCTGGACCGGGACAGCGAACACCGGGGAGCTGTTTTTT. This chain joins TRBV7-2 and TRBJ2-2; 7 bases are shared with TRBD1. Trimming took 4 bases from V and 0 from J; bases not matched to a gene: 5. The CDR3 runs to 16 residues. From germline, CDR1 is SGHTA and CDR2 FQGNSA.

V is TRBV5-6 and J is TRBJ1-5; D is perhaps TRBD1 (6 bases). The CDR3 has 15 residues. V was clipped by 3 bases and J by 1 base, with 11 bases between them. Germline CDR1 and CDR2: SGHDT and YYEEEE. The chain's CDR3 is CASSSYRVSNQPQHF. DNA of the CDR3: TGTGCCAGCAGCTCTTACAGGGTAAGCAATCAGCCCCAGCATTTT.

This clone was seen only once. The rearrangement joins TRBV6-4 to TRBJ2-3, with TRBD2 as a possible D gene (6 bases). The germline CDR1 and CDR2 sequences are MRHNA and SNTAGT. V dropped 8 bases and J dropped 4 bases, with 16 bases sitting between them. The CDR3 contains 14 residues. In nucleotides, the CDR3 is TGTGCCAGCTCTACGGTTGGCGGGGCAGATACGCAGTATTTT. This gives the protein CASSTVGGADTQYF.

This chain joins TRBV6-5 and TRBJ2-1; 8 positions agree with TRBD2. The CDR3 has 16 residues. Trimming at V came to 0 bases and at J to 8 bases, leaving 9 bases not matched to a gene. Germline CDR1 reads MNHEY; CDR2 reads SVGAGI. The CDR3 loop is CASSYSSSGISYEQFF. CDR3 nucleotides: TGTGCCAGCAGTTACTCGAGTAGCGGGATAAGTTATGAGCAGTTCTTC.

This rearrangement joins TRBV4-3 to TRBJ2-1, with D possibly being TRBD1 (5 bases). V was pared by 1 base and J by 8 bases, with 9 bases between. CDR1 is LGHNA, CDR2 YSLEER, per germline. CDR3 size: 13 residues. The CDR3 loop is CASSQGGSHEQFF. The CDR3 DNA is TGCGCCAGCAGCCAAGGGGGCAGCCATGAGCAGTTCTTC.

V usage is TRBV6-5 and J usage is TRBJ1-6; D may be TRBD1 (5 bases). V shed 2 bases and J shed 7 bases, with 12 bases lying between them. Germline loops: CDR1 MNHEY, CDR2 SVGAGI. The CDR3 spans 15 residues. The CDR3: CASSYLQGGNSPLHF. The CDR3, as DNA: TGTGCCAGCAGTTACCTCCAGGGAGGCAATTCACCCCTCCACTTT.

V gene TRBV6-5 combines with J gene TRBJ2-7; the D gene is possibly TRBD1 (6 bases). CDR3 length equals 14 residues. V gave up 5 bases and J gave up 3 bases, with 14 bases separating them. Germline-derived CDR1 and CDR2 are MNHEY and SVGAGI. The CDR3 region is CASSQRTAVYEQYF. The CDR3 region has the DNA TGTGCCAGCAGTCAGCGGACAGCGGTCTACGAGCAGTACTTC.

Here the CDR3 DNA reads TGTGCCACCAGCAAAAGCGGAGTTAGCACAGATACGCAGTATTTT. It codes for CATSKSGVSTDTQYF. The V call is TRBV15, the J call TRBJ2-3; TRBD2 might be the D (5 bases). Trimming pared 4 bases from V and 0 bases from J, leaving 11 bases between. There are 15 residues in the CDR3. CDR1 and CDR2 (germline): LNHNV, YYDKDF (reference sequence). Supplemented by reference TRBV15 and TRBJ2-3, the full variable domain reads DAMVIQNPRYQVTQFGKPVTLSCSQTLNHNVMYWYQQKSSQAPKLLFHYYDKDFNNEADTPDNFQSRRPNTSFCFLDIRSPGLGDTAMYLCATSKSGVSTDTQYFGPGTRLTVL.

V gene TRBV13 combines with J gene TRBJ1-1, with D tentatively TRBD1 (6 bases). Germline CDR1 PRHDT, CDR2 FYEKMQ (reference sequence). The CDR3 length is 13 residues. The germline V and J ends were trimmed by 4 bases and 3 bases, with 9 bases remaining between them. The CDR3 reads CASSSGHYTEAFF. DNA of the CDR3: TGTGCCAGCAGCTCGGGACACTACACTGAAGCTTTCTTT.

The chain has TRBV7-2 and TRBJ1-5; 7 positions match TRBD1. CDR1 and CDR2 from the germline V gene are SGHTA and FQGNSA. CDR3 length: 17 residues. With V trimmed by 1 base and J by 1 base, 7 bases remained unmatched. The CDR3 sequence is CASSLGTTGWSNQPQHF. The DNA of the CDR3 is TGTGCCAGCAGCTTAGGTACGACAGGGTGGAGCAATCAGCCCCAGCATTTT.

The rearrangement links TRBV4-1 to TRBJ2-1; 13 bases align to TRBD2. This CDR3 spans 15 amino acids. With 3 bases clipped from V and 9 bases from J, the junction kept 5 bases outside the gene matches. Germline loops: CDR1 MGHRA, CDR2 YSYEKL. This CDR3 reads CASSQGLAGRGEQFF. CDR3 nucleotide sequence: TGCGCCAGCAGCCAGGGACTAGCGGGGAGGGGTGAGCAGTTCTTC.

This chain links TRBV11-2 with TRBJ2-7; 7 bases match TRBD2. CDR3 length: 15 amino acids. The V segment lost 0 bases and the J segment 4 bases; nucleotides outside the gene matches: 6. Germline values: CDR1 SGHAT, CDR2 FQNNGV. CDR3 bases: TGTGCCAGCAGCTTAGAAGGGACTATATATTACGAGCAGTACTTC. Its protein product is CASSLEGTIYYEQYF.

V and J are TRBV12-5 and TRBJ1-5; D may be TRBD1 (6 bases). CDR1 and CDR2 (germline): LGHNT, FRNRAP. The CDR3 sequence is 18 residues long. V dropped 0 bases and J dropped 4 bases, with 19 bases sitting between them. The CDR3 reads CASGLVRPETGSNQPQHF. The CDR3 DNA sequence: TGTGCTAGTGGTTTGGTACGTCCGGAGACAGGTTCTAATCAGCCCCAGCATTTT.

The rearrangement links TRBV7-9 to TRBJ2-7; TRBD2 matches at 7 bases. V was pared by 6 bases and J by 2 bases, with 7 bases of the junction left unmatched. This CDR3 contains 14 residues. Germline V gene data show CDR1 as SEHNR and CDR2 as FQNEAQ (reference sequence). CDR3 loop: CASRSRAGTYEQYF. The CDR3 coding sequence is TGTGCCAGCAGGTCGAGAGCGGGGACCTACGAGCAGTACTTC.

The chain links TRBV5-5 to TRBJ2-7; D remains unclear. V gave up 7 bases and J gave up 0 bases, with 11 bases separating them. The CDR3 is 13 amino acids. Per germline, CDR1 SGHKS and CDR2 YYEKEE (reference sequence). As DNA, the CDR3 is TGTGCCAGCGAACCTCCTAGCTCCTACGAGCAGTACTTC. Translating gives CASEPPSSYEQYF.

The CDR3 nucleotides are TGCGCCAGCAGCCAAGACCCAGGGGCCGGTAGTTCACCCCTCCACTTT. Its translation is CASSQDPGAGSSPLHF. V gene TRBV4-3 combines with J gene TRBJ1-6, with D tentatively TRBD1 (6 bases). There are 16 residues in the CDR3. CDR1 is LGHNA, CDR2 YSLEER, per germline. Trimming took off 0 bases at V and 9 bases at J, with 15 bases between the two ends.

A remark on this clone: Other DNA sequences in the same sample also yield this CDR3. V usage is TRBV19 and J usage is TRBJ1-1, with D tentatively TRBD1 (6 bases). The CDR3 has 14 amino acids. The V gene's germline CDR1 is LNHDA and CDR2 SQIVND (reference sequence). V lost 1 base, J lost 1 base, and 7 bases lay in between. CDR3 in amino acids: CASSIGGQNTEAFF. CDR3 nucleotide sequence: TGTGCCAGTAGTATAGGGGGACAGAACACTGAAGCTTTCTTT.

This chain uses TRBV29-1 with TRBJ1-1; D gene unclear. Germline loops: CDR1 SQVTM, CDR2 ANQGSEA. The CDR3 covers 13 residues. Trimming shortened V by 6 bases and J by 0 bases, and 11 bases separated the two germline ends. CDR3 sequence reads: CSVAGRLNTEAFF. In DNA form, the CDR3 reads TGCAGCGTCGCGGGCAGGCTGAACACTGAAGCTTTCTTT. The variable domain in full, completed from reference TRBV29-1 and TRBJ1-1, reads SAVISQKPSRDICQRGTSLTIQCQVDSQVTMMFWYRQQPGQSLTLIATANQGSEATYESGFVIDKFPISRPNLTFSTLTVSNMSPEDSSIYLCSVAGRLNTEAFFGQGTRLTVV.

V gene TRBV9 combines with J gene TRBJ2-2, with 14 bases matching TRBD2. Germline V gives CDR1 SGDLS, CDR2 YYNGEE. This CDR3 is 18 amino acids long. With 4 bases clipped from V and 5 bases from J, the junction kept 10 bases outside the gene matches. The DNA of the CDR3 is TGTGCCAGCAGCACCGGGACTAGCGGGGGTGCTGGTACCGGGGAGCTGTTTTTT. Protein sequence: CASSTGTSGGAGTGELFF.

V usage is TRBV7-9 and J usage is TRBJ2-7; maybe TRBD2 (5 bases). The V gene lost 5 bases and the J gene lost 4 bases, with 15 bases spanning the gap. CDR1 SEHNR and CDR2 FQNEAQ come from the germline V gene (reference sequence). This CDR3 has 14 residues. In DNA, the CDR3 is TGTGCCAGCAGCCCGCGGGTTCGGGGTTACGAGCAGTACTTC. As protein: CASSPRVRGYEQYF.

This chain connects TRBV4-3 to TRBJ1-4, with 10 bases matching TRBD1. V shed 1 base, J shed 10 bases, and the junction held 12 bases outside the gene matches. This CDR3 comprises 17 residues. Germline V lookup: CDR1 LGHNA, CDR2 YSLEER. In DNA, the CDR3 is TGCGCCAGCAGCCAAGTGGTCAGTGGGACAGGGGCAGGAAAACTGTTTTTT. This translates into CASSQVVSGTGAGKLFF.

This chain connects TRBV5-4 to TRBJ1-6; 10 bases line up with TRBD1. Germline V gene sequence: CDR1 SGHNT, CDR2 YYREEE (reference sequence). The CDR3 has 14 residues. Trimming removed 5 bases from V and 9 bases from J; junction bases left unmatched: 5. The CDR3 DNA is TGTGCCAGCAGTTGGGGACAGGGGACTTCACCCCTCCACTTT. Protein sequence: CASSWGQGTSPLHF.

This chain joins TRBV11-2 and TRBJ2-2; possible D gene TRBD2, 5 bases. Trimming cost V 5 bases and J 1 base, with 14 bases left between them. Germline V CDR1 and CDR2: SGHAT, FQNNGV. The CDR3 has 16 amino acids. The CDR3 is CASSRESGMNTGELFF. The CDR3 DNA reads as TGTGCCAGCAGCCGCGAATCCGGGATGAACACCGGGGAGCTGTTTTTT. The complete variable domain, with remaining parts taken from reference TRBV11-2 and TRBJ2-2, reads EAGVAQSPRYKIIEKRQSVAFWCNPISGHATLYWYQQILGQGPKLLIQFQNNGVVDDSQLPKDRFSAERLKGVDSTLKIQPAKLEDSAVYLCASSRESGMNTGELFFGEGSRLTVL.

The J gene is TRBJ1-1, the V gene TRBV11-2; TRBD1 might be the D (5 bases). This CDR3 has 16 residues. Trimming shortened V by 1 base and J by 1 base, and 13 bases separated the two germline ends. Germline V gene sequence: CDR1 SGHAT, CDR2 FQNNGV. The CDR3: CASSLGRGTGNTEAFF. Here the CDR3 DNA reads TGTGCCAGCAGCTTAGGTCGGGGGACGGGGAACACTGAAGCTTTCTTT.

The V gene is TRBV7-2, the J gene TRBJ2-1; D is unresolved. CDR1 is SGHTA and CDR2 is FQGNSA in the germline V gene. This CDR3 spans 13 amino acids. V lost 1 base, J lost 6 bases, and 7 bases lay in between. In DNA form, the CDR3 reads TGTGCCAGCAGCTTAGAGCGATTCAATGAGCAGTTCTTC. Translation: CASSLERFNEQFF.

V is TRBV7-9 and J is TRBJ2-1; 7 bases are shared with TRBD1. Trimming cost V 6 bases and J 7 bases; bases outside gene matches: 6. The length of the CDR3 is 13 residues. Germline assignment: CDR1 SEHNR and CDR2 FQNEAQ (reference sequence). CDR3 nucleotides: TGTGCCAGCAGGACAGGGACGGGGAATGAGCAGTTCTTC. This translates into CASRTGTGNEQFF.